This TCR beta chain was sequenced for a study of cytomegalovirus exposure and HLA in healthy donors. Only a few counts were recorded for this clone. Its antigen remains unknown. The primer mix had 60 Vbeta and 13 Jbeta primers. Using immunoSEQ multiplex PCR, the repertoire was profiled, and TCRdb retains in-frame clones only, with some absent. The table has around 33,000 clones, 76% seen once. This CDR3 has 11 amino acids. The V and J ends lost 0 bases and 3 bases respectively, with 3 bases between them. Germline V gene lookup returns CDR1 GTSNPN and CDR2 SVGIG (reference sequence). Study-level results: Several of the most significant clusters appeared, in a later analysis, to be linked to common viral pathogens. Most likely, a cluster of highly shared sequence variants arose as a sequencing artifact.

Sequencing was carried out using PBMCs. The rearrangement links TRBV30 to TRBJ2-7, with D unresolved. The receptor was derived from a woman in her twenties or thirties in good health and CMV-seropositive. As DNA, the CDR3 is TGTGCCTGGAGTGTCAACTACGAGCAGTACTTC. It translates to CAWSVNYEQYF. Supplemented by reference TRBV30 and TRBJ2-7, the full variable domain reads SQTIHQWPATLVQPVGSPLSLECTVEGTSNPNLYWYRQAAGRGLQLLFYSVGIGQISSEVPQNLSASRPQDRQFILSSKKLLLSDSGFYLCAWSVNYEQYFGPGTRLTVT.